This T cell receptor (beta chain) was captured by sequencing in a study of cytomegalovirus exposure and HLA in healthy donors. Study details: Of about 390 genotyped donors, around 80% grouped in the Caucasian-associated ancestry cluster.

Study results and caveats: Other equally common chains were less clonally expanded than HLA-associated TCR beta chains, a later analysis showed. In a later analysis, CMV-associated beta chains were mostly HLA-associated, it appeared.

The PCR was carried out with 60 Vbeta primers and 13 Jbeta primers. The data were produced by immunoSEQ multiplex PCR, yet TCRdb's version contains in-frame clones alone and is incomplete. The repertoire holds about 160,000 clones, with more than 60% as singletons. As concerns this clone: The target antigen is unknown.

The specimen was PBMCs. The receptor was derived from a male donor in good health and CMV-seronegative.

CDR3 loop: CASSSYLHRDEQYF. The CDR3 nucleotides read TGTGCCAGCAGTTCCTATTTACACAGGGACGAGCAGTACTTC. This sequence joins TRBV27 and TRBJ2-7; possible D gene TRBD1, 6 bases. CDR1 and CDR2 (germline): MNHEY, SMNVEV (reference sequence). This CDR3 region has 14 residues. V lost 4 bases and J lost 5, with 15 bases in between.